This TCR beta chain comes out of a study of early T cells in non-severe SARS-CoV-2 infection. As for the study in general: Sequencing of bulk RNA from unsorted whole blood was done, without chain pairing.

This clonotype came up a few times. The target antigen is unknown. Study findings and constraints: Anti-spike CD8 responses were favored in VDJdb matching, and private and CD4 specificities were missed.

V lost 2 bases and J 9 bases, leaving 10 bases between the germline ends. Per germline, CDR1 LGHNT and CDR2 FRNRAP. This CDR3 spans 12 amino acids. Molecules of cDNA were individually given unique molecular identifiers that were attached to them. TCRdb recomputed calls from the 5' RACE reads with MiXCR, one row per CDR3 protein. Found here are 85,000 to 100,000 distinct CDR3 sequences, approximately 11% of them singletons; the top ten hold around 4.7%. The sequence came from an adult who was a healthcare worker with PCR-confirmed SARS-CoV-2 infection or an uninfected control (not recorded which). The V call is TRBV12-5, the J call TRBJ1-2; D unclear. This specimen was whole blood, taken at baseline. CDR3 sequence reads: CASGLSGSRYTF. The CDR3 nucleotides read TGTGCTAGTGGTTTGTCGGGCTCCCGCTACACCTTC.